This is a list of T cell receptor beta chains from one sample in a study of T cells in Graves' hyperthyroidism and ophthalmopathy. Each CDR3 protein is one row after TCRdb ran MiXCR on the multiplex PCR reads. The repertoire holds hundreds of thousands of distinct CDR3 sequences, around 15% seen once, with less than 4.5% in the top ten. The sequenced sample consisted of blood. The receptors come from a woman in her thirties with Graves' hyperthyroidism. Each CDR3 is given with its conserved first and last residue. The D gene is left open where the match is weak. The size field is filled for only some rows; it gives once, few, many or a size class.

>TRBV6-1|NA|many|TRBJ2-3|14
CASRRNTPTDTQYF
TGTGCCAGCAGACGAAACACCCCAACTGATACGCAGTATTTT
>TRBV9|TRBD1|NA|TRBJ2-7|14
CASSTRTGAIEQYF
TGTGCCAGCAGCACAAGGACAGGGGCGATTGAGCAGTACTTC
>TRBV2|NA|many|TRBJ2-5|14
CASTVRGMQETQYF
TGTGCCAGCACGGTTAGGGGGATGCAAGAGACCCAGTACTTC
>TRBV14|TRBD2|few|TRBJ2-1|16
CASSPEGLAAHNEQFF
TGTGCCAGCAGCCCAGAGGGACTAGCGGCCCACAATGAGCAGTTCTTC
>TRBV5-1|TRBD2|NA|TRBJ2-5|15
CASSRGLAGEEIQYF
TGCGCCAGCAGCCGGGGACTAGCGGGAGAAGAGATCCAGTACTTC
>TRBV20-1|TRBD1|NA|TRBJ2-1|18
CSASTRPGQGRAYNEQFF
TGCAGTGCTAGTACTCGTCCGGGACAGGGGAGGGCCTACAATGAGCAGTTCTTC
>TRBV7-2|TRBD2|many|TRBJ2-1|18
CASSLLSSGPSSYNEQFF
TGTGCCAGCAGCTTACTCTCTAGCGGGCCTAGCTCCTACAATGAGCAGTTCTTC
>TRBV5-6|TRBD2|few|TRBJ2-7|14
CASSLLGGSFEQYF
TGTGCCAGCAGCTTGTTGGGCGGGAGCTTCGAGCAGTACTTC
>TRBV3-1|TRBD2|many|TRBJ2-3|16
CASSQDAGVKTDTQYF
TGTGCCAGCAGCCAAGATGCGGGAGTAAAAACAGATACGCAGTATTTT
>TRBV6-1|TRBD1|few|TRBJ2-7|15
CASTSRDRVLSEQYF
TGTGCCAGCACCAGCCGGGACAGGGTCTTGTCCGAGCAGTACTTC
>TRBV11-2|NA|NA|TRBJ2-7|13
CASSQTGLGEQYF
TGTGCCAGCAGCCAAACAGGGTTAGGGGAGCAGTACTTC
>TRBV27|TRBD2|NA|TRBJ2-5|15
CASSFSGTSGETQYF
TGTGCCAGCAGTTTTTCTGGGACTAGCGGAGAGACCCAGTACTTC
>TRBV6-2/TRBV6-3|NA|NA|TRBJ2-7|14
CASSVDSEIYEQYF
TGTGCCAGCAGTGTGGACAGTGAAATTTACGAGCAGTACTTC
>TRBV12-3/TRBV12-4|NA|many|TRBJ2-5|14
CASSLGTYQETQYF
TGTGCCAGCAGTTTAGGGACTTATCAAGAGACCCAGTACTTC